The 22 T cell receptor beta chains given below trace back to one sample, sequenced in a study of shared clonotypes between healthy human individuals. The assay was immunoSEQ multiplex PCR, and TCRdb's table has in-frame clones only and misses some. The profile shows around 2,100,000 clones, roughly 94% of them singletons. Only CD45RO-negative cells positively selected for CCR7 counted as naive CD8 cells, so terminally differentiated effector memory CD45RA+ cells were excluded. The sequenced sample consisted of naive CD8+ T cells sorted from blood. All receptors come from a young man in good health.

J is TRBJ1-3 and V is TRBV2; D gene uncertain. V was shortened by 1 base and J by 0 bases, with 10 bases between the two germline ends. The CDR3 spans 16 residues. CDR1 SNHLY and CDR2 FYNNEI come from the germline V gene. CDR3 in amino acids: CASSEEGMSSGNTIYF. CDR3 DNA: TGTGCCAGCAGTGAAGAGGGTATGAGCTCTGGAAACACCATATATTTT.

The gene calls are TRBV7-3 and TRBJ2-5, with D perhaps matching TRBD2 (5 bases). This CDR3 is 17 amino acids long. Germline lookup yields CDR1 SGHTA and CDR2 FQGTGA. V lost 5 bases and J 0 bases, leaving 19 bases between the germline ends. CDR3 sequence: CASSLNPSGRYQETQYF. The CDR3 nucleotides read TGTGCCAGCAGCCTCAACCCGAGCGGCCGGTACCAAGAGACCCAGTACTTC.

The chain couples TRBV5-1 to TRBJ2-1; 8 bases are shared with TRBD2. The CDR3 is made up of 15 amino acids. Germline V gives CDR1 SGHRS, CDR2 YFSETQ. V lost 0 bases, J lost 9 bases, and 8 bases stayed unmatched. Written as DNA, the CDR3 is TGCGCCAGCAGCTTGGCGGGAGGGGACAAGGGTGAGCAGTTCTTC. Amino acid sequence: CASSLAGGDKGEQFF.

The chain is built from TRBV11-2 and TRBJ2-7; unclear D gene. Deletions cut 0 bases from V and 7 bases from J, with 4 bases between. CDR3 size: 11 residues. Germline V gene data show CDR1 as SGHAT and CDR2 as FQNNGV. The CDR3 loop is CASSLDREQYF. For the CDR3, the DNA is TGTGCCAGCAGCTTAGACCGAGAGCAGTACTTC.

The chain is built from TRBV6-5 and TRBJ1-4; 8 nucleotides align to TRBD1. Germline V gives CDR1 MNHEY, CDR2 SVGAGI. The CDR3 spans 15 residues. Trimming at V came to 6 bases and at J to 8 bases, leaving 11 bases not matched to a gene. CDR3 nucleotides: TGTGCCAGCAGGCTCACGCAGGGGGCGGGGGAAAAACTGTTTTTT. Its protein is CASRLTQGAGEKLFF.

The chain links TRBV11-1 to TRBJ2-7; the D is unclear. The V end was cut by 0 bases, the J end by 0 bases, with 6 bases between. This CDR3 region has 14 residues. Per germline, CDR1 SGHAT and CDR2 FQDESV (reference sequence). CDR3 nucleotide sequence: TGTGCCAGCAGCTTAGCAGCGAGCTCCTACGAGCAGTACTTC. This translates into CASSLAASSYEQYF.

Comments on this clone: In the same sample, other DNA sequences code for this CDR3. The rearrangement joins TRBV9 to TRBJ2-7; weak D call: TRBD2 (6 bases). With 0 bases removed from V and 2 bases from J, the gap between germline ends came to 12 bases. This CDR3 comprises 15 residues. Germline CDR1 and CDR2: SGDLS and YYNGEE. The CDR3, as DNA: TGTGCCAGCAGCGTAGTTGGAGGGCCCGCCTACGAGCAGTACTTC. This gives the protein CASSVVGGPAYEQYF.

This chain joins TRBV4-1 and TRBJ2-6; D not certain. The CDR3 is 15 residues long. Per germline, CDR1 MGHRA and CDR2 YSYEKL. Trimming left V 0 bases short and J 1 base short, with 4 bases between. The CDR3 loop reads CASSQETSGANVLTF. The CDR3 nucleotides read TGCGCCAGCAGCCAAGAGACTTCTGGGGCCAACGTCCTGACTTTC.

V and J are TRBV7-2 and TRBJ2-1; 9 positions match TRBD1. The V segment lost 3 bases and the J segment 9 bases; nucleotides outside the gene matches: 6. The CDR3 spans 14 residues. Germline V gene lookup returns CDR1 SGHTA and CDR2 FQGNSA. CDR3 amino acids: CASSFYRGPGEQFF. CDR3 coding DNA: TGTGCCAGCAGCTTCTACAGGGGGCCAGGTGAGCAGTTCTTC.

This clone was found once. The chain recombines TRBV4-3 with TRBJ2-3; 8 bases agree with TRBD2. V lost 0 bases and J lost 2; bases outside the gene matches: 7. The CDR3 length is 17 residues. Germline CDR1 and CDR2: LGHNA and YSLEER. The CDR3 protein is CASSQDRGSGITDTQYF. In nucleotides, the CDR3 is TGCGCCAGCAGCCAAGATCGGGGTAGCGGGATCACAGATACGCAGTATTTT.

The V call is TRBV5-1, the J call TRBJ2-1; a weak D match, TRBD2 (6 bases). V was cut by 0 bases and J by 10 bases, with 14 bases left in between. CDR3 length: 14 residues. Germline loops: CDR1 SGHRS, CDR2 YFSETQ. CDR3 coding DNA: TGCGCCAGCAGCTTGGAGACTCTAGCGCAAGAGCAGTTCTTC. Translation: CASSLETLAQEQFF.

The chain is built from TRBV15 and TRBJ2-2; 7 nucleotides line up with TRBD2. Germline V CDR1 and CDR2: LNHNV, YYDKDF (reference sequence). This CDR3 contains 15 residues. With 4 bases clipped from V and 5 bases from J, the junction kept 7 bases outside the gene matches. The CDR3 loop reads CATSIDTGGTGELFF. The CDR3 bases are TGTGCCACCAGCATTGATACGGGGGGTACCGGGGAGCTGTTTTTT.

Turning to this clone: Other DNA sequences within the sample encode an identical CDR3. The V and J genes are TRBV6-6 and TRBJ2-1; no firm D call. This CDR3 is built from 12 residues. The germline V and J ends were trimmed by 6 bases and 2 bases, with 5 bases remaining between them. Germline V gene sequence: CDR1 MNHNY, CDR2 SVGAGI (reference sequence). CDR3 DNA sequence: TGTGCCAGCAGCCCGACCTACAATGAGCAGTTCTTC. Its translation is CASSPTYNEQFF.

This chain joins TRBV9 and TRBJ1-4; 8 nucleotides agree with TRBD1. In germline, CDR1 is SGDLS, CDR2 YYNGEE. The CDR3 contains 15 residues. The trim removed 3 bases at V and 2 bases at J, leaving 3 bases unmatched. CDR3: CASSGTGRTNEKLFF. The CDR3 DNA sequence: TGTGCCAGCAGCGGGACAGGGAGGACTAATGAAAAACTGTTTTTT.

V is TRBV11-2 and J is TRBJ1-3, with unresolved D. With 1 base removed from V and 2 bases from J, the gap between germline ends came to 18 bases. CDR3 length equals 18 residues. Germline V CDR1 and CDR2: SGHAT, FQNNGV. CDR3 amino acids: CASSLGREGDLPGNTIYF. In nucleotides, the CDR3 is TGTGCCAGCAGCTTAGGTCGGGAGGGAGATTTGCCTGGAAACACCATATATTTT.

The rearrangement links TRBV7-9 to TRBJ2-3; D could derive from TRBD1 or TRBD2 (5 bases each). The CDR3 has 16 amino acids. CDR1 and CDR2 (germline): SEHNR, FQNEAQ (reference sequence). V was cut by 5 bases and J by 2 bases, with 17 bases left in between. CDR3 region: CASSATTGPYTDTQYF. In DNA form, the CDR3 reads TGTGCCAGCAGCGCCACGACGGGACCCTACACAGATACGCAGTATTTT.

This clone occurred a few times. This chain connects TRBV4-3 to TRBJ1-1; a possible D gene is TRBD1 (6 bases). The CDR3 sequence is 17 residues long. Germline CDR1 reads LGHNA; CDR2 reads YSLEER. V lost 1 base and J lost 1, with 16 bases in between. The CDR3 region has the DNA TGCGCCAGCAGCCAAGGGAGGGGGACCCTACCGAACACTGAAGCTTTCTTT. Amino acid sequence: CASSQGRGTLPNTEAFF.

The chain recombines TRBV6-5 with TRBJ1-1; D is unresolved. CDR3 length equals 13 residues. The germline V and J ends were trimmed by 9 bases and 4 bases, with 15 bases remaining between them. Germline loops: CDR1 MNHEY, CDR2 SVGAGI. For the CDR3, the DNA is TGTGCCAGTTTGTTTACGGTGGGCACTGAAGCTTTCTTT. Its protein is CASLFTVGTEAFF.

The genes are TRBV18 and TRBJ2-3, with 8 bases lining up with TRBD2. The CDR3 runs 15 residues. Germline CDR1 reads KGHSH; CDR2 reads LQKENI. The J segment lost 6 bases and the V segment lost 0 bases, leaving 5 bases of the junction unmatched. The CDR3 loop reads CASSPPLAGWDTQYF. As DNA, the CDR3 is TGTGCCAGCTCACCACCGCTAGCGGGCTGGGATACGCAGTATTTT.

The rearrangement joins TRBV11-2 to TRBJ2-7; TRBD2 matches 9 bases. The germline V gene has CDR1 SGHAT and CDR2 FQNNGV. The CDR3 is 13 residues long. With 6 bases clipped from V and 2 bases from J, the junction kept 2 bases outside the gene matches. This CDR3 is CASRASGAYEQYF. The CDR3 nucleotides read TGTGCCAGCAGGGCTAGCGGGGCCTACGAGCAGTACTTC. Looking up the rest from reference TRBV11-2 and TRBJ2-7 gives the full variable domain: EAGVAQSPRYKIIEKRQSVAFWCNPISGHATLYWYQQILGQGPKLLIQFQNNGVVDDSQLPKDRFSAERLKGVDSTLKIQPAKLEDSAVYLCASRASGAYEQYFGPGTRLTVT.

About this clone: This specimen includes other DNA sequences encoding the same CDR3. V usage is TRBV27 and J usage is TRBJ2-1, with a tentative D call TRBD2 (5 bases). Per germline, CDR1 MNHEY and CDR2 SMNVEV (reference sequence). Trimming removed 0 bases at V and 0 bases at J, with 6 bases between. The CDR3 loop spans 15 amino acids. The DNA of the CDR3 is TGTGCCAGCAGTTTATCGAGCGGCTCCTACAATGAGCAGTTCTTC. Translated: CASSLSSGSYNEQFF.

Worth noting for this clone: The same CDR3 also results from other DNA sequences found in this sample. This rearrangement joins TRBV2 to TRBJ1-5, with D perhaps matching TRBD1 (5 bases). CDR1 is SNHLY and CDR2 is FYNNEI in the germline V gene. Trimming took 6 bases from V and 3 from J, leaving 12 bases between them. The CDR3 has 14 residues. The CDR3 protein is CASRGTGDNQPQHF. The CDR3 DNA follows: TGTGCCAGCAGAGGGACTGGGGACAATCAGCCCCAGCATTTT.